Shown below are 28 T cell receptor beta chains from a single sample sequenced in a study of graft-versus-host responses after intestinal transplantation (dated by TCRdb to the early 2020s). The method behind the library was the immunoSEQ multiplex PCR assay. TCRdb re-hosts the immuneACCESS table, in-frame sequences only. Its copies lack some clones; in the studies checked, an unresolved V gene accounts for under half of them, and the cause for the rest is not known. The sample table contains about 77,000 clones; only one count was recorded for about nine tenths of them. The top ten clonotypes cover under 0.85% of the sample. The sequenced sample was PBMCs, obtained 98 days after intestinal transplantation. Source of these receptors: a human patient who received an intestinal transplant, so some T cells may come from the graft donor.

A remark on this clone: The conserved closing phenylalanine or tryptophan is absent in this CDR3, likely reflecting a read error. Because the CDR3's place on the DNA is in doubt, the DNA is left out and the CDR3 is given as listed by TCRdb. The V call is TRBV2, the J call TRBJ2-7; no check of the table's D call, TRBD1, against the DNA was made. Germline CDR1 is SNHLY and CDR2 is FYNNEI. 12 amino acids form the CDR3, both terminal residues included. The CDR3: CASSDYKGPLPD.

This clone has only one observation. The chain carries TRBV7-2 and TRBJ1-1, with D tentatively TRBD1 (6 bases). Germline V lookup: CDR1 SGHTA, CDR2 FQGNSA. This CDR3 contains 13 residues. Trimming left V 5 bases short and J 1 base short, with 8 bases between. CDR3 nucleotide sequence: TGTGCCAGCAGCCCGGGACAGAACACTGAAGCTTTCTTT. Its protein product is CASSPGQNTEAFF.

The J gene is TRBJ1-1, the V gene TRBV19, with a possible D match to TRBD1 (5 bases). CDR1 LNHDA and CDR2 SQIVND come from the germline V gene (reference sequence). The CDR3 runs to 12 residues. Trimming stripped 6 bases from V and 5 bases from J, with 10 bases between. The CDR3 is CASRPGRTEAFF. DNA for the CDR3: TGTGCCAGTAGACCAGGGAGGACTGAAGCTTTCTTT.

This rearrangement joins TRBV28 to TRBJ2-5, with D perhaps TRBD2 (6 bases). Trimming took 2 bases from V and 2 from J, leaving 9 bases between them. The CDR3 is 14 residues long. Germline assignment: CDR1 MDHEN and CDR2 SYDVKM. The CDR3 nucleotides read TGTGCCAGCAGTTTACCCGGGAGACAAGAGACCCAGTACTTC. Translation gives CASSLPGRQETQYF.

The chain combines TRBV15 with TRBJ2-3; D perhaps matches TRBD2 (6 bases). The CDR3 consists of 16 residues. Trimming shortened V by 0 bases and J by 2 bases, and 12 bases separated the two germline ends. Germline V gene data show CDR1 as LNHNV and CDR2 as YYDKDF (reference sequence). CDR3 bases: TGTGCCACCAGCAGAGAAAGTAGCGGTTACACAGATACGCAGTATTTT. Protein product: CATSRESSGYTDTQYF. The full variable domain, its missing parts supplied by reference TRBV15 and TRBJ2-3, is DAMVIQNPRYQVTQFGKPVTLSCSQTLNHNVMYWYQQKSSQAPKLLFHYYDKDFNNEADTPDNFQSRRPNTSFCFLDIRSPGLGDTAMYLCATSRESSGYTDTQYFGPGTRLTVL.

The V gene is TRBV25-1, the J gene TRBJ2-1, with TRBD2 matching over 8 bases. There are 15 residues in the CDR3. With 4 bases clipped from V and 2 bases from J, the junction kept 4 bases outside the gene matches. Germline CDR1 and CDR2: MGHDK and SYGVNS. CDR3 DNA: TGTGCCAGCAGTGCGGGACTAGGGACCTACAATGAGCAGTTCTTC. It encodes CASSAGLGTYNEQFF.

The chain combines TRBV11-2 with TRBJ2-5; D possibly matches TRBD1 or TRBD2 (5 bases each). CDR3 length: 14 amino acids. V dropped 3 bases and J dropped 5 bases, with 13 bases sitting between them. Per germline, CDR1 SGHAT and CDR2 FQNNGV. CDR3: CASSLRGRPETQYF. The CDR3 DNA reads TGTGCCAGCAGCTTGAGGGGCAGGCCGGAGACCCAGTACTTC.

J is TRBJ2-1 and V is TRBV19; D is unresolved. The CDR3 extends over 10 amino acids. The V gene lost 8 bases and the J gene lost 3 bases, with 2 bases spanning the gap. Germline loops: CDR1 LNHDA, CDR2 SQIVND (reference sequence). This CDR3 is CASGYNEQFF. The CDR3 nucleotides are TGTGCCAGTGGCTACAATGAGCAGTTCTTC.

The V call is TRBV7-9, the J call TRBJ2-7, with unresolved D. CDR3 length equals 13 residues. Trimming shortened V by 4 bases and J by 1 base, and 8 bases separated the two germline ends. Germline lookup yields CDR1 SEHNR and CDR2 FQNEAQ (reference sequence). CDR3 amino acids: CASSWLGSYEQYF. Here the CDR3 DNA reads TGTGCCAGCAGCTGGCTCGGATCCTACGAGCAGTACTTC. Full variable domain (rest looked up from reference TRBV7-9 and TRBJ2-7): DTGVSQNPRHKITKRGQNVTFRCDPISEHNRLYWYRQTLGQGPEFLTYFQNEAQLEKSRLLSDRFSAERPKGSFSTLEIQRTEQGDSAMYLCASSWLGSYEQYFGPGTRLTVT.

This CDR3 is CASSLEGLAGGEQFF. The CDR3 coding sequence is TGTGCCAGCAGCTTAGAGGGACTAGCGGGAGGTGAGCAGTTCTTC. This chain links TRBV11-3 with TRBJ2-1; 15 bases are a match to TRBD2. There are 15 residues in the CDR3. Germline V lookup: CDR1 SGHNT, CDR2 YENEEA. V dropped 0 bases and J dropped 9; count of bases not matched to a gene: 0.

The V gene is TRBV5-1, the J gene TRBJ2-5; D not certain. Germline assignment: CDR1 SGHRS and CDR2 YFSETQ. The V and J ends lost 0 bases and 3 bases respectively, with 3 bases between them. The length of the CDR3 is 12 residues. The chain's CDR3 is CASSLGEETQYF. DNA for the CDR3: TGCGCCAGCAGCTTGGGGGAAGAGACCCAGTACTTC.

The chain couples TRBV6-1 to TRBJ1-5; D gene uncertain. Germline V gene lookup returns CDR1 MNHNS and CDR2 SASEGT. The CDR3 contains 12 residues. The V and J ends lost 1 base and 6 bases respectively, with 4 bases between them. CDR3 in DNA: TGTGCCAGCAGTGAAGATGGTCAGCCCCAGCATTTT. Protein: CASSEDGQPQHF.

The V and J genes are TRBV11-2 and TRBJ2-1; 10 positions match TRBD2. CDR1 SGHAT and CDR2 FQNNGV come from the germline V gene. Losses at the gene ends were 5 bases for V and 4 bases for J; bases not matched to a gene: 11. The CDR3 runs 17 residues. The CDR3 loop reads CASSPRPLAGVYNEQFF. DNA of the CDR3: TGTGCCAGCAGCCCTAGGCCCCTAGCGGGGGTGTACAATGAGCAGTTCTTC.

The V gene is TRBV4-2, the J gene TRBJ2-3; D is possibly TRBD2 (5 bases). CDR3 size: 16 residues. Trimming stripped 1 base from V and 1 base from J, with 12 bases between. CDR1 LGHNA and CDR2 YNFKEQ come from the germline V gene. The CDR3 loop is CASSQGRAGRTDTQYF. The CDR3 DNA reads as TGTGCCAGCAGCCAAGGGCGGGCCGGCCGCACAGATACGCAGTATTTT.

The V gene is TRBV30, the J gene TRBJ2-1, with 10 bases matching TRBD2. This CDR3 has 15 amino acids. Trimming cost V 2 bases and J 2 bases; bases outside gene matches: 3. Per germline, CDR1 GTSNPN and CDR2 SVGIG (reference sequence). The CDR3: CAWSSLAGAYNEQFF. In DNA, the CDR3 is TGTGCCTGGAGTTCTCTAGCGGGAGCCTACAATGAGCAGTTCTTC.

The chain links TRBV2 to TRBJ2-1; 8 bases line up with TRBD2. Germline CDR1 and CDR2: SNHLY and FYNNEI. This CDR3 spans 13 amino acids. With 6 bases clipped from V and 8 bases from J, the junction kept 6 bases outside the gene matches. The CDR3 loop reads CASSGRARYEQFF. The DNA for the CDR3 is TGTGCCAGCAGCGGGAGGGCCCGCTATGAGCAGTTCTTC.

The CDR3 region has the DNA TGCGCCAGCAGCTTGATCGTACGGACGGCCCTACTGGATGAGCAGTTCTTC. Its protein is CASSLIVRTALLDEQFF. The chain carries TRBV5-1 and TRBJ2-1; D is undetermined. This CDR3 has 17 amino acids. CDR1 is SGHRS and CDR2 is YFSETQ in the germline V gene. V shed 1 base and J shed 8 bases, with 22 bases lying between them.

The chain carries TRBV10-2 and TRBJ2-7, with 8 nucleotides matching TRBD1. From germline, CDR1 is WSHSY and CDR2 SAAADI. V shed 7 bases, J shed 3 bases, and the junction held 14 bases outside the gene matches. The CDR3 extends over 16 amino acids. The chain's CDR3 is CASTPSRTGYSYEQYF. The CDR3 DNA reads TGCGCCAGCACCCCATCTCGGACAGGGTACAGCTACGAGCAGTACTTC.

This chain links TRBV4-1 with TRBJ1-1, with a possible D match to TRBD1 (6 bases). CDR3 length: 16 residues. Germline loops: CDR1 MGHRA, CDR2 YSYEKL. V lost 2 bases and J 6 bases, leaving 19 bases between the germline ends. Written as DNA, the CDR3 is TGCGCCAGCAGCCAAAGGGAACAGGGCGGGAGGCCTGAAGCTTTCTTT. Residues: CASSQREQGGRPEAFF.

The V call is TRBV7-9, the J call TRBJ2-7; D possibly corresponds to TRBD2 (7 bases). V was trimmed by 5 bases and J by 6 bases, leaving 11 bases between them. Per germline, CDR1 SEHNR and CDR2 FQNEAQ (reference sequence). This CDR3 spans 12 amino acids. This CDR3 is CASSREGGEQYF. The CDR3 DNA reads TGTGCCAGCAGCAGGGAGGGGGGCGAGCAGTACTTC.

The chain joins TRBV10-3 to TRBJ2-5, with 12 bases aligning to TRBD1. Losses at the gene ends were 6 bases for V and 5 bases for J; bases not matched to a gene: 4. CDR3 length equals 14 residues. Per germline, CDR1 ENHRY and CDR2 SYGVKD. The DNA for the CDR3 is TGTGCCATCAGGGGACAGGGGGCAGGGGAGACCCAGTACTTC. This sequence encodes CAIRGQGAGETQYF.

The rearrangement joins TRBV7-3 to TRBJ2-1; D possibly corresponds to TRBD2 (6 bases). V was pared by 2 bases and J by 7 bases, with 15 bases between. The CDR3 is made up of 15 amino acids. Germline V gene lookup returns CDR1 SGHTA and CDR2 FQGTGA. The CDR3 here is CASSLVGLAQNEQFF. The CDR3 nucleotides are TGTGCCAGCAGCTTAGTTGGGCTAGCGCAGAATGAGCAGTTCTTC. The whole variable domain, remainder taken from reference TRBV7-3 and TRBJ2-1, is GAGVSQTPSNKVTEKGKYVELRCDPISGHTALYWYRQSLGQGPEFLIYFQGTGAADDSGLPNDRFFAVRPEGSVSTLKIQRTERGDSAVYLCASSLVGLAQNEQFFGPGTRLTVL.

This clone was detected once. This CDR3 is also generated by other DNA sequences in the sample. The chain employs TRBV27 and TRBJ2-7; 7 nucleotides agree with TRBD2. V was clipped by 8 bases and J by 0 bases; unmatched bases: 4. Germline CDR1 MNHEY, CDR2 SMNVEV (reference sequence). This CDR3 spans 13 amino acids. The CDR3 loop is CASGWGGSYEQYF. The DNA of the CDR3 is TGTGCCAGCGGGTGGGGGGGCTCCTACGAGCAGTACTTC.

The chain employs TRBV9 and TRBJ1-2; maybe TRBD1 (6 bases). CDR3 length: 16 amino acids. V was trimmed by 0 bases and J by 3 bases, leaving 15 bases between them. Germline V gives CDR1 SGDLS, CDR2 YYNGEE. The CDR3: CASSVGDQGYHYGYTF. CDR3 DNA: TGTGCCAGCAGCGTAGGGGACCAGGGGTATCACTATGGCTACACCTTC.

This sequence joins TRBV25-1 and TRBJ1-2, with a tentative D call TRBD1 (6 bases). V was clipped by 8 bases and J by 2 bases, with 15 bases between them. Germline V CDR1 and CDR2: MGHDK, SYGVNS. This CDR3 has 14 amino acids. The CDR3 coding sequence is TGTGCCAGCCCTCCCGGGACACCCAACTATGGCTACACCTTC. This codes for CASPPGTPNYGYTF.

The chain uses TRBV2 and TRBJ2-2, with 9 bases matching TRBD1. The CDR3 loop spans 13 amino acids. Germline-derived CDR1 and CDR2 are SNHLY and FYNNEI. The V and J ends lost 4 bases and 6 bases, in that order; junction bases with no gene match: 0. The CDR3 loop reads CASSGQGAGELFF. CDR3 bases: TGTGCCAGCAGTGGACAGGGGGCCGGGGAGCTGTTTTTT. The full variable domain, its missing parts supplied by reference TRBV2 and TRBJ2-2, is EPEVTQTPSHQVTQMGQEVILRCVPISNHLYFYWYRQILGQKVEFLVSFYNNEISEKSEIFDDQFSVERPDGSNFTLKIRSTKLEDSAMYFCASSGQGAGELFFGEGSRLTVL.

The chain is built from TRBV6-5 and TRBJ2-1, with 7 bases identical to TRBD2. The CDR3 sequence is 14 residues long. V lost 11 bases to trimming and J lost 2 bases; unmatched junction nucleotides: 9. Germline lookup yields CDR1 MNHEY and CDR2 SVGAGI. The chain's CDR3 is CAVQPGLTYNEQFF. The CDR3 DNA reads TGTGCCGTACAACCGGGACTAACCTACAATGAGCAGTTCTTC.

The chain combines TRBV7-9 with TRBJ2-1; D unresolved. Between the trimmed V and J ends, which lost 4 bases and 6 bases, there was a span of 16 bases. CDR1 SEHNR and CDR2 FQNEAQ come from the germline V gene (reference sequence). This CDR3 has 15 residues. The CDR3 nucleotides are TGTGCCAGCAGCTCCCGGTGGTTTTGGCTCAATGAGCAGTTCTTC. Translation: CASSSRWFWLNEQFF.